The present entry profiles one T cell receptor (beta chain) with its context. The data belong to a study of blood T cell repertoires in COVID-19. Study overall: Sites in the United States, Italy and Spain provided acute and convalescent COVID-19 samples. T cells, B-cell-depleted T cells, or PBMCs supplied cDNA or gDNA.

Per the original methods: Amplification of reference gene primers was used by the study to estimate nucleated cell counts. Profiling relied on immunoSEQ multiplex PCR, and the TCRdb table lists in-frame clones only, not all of them. V and J calls and clone size are copied from that table; D and trimming were computed from the DNA. The sample has some 270,000 clones, around 90% seen once; the top ten hold roughly 2.2%. This CDR3 spans 15 amino acids. Germline trimming cut 6 bases from V and 1 base from J; bases unmatched to any gene: 9. Germline CDR1 and CDR2: MNHEY and SVGAGI. The rearrangement links TRBV6-5 to TRBJ2-7; 7 positions match TRBD2. Material for sequencing was peripheral blood. The sequence derives from a man aged 45-65 years with acute or convalescent COVID-19. The CDR3 loop is CASRRPASGSYEQYF. CDR3 DNA sequence: TGTGCCAGCAGGCGCCCTGCTAGCGGATCCTACGAGCAGTACTTC.